These 26 T cell receptor beta chains came from one sample sequenced in a study of blood T cell repertoires in COVID-19. Method: immunoSEQ multiplex PCR; TCRdb's copy keeps in-frame clones and lacks some. This table holds over 200,000 clones, about 84% found once. The sequenced sample was PBMCs or T cells enriched from blood (not recorded which). All receptors come from a man aged 55-75 years who had recovered from COVID-19.

The chain uses TRBV21-1 and TRBJ1-4; the table calls TRBD1, which could not be checked here. TRBV21-1 counts as a pseudogene. The CDR3 runs to 16 residues. The CDR3 DNA reads as TGTGCCAGCAGCAAAAGGGCGACAGGGAAGGGTGAAAAACTGTTTTTT. Its translation is CASSKRATGKGEKLFF.

This clone has a single count. The rearrangement links TRBV4-1 to TRBJ1-2, with 9 positions matching TRBD1. Germline V CDR1 and CDR2: MGHRA, YSYEKL. The ends lost 0 bases at V and 2 bases at J; junction bases unmatched: 4. The CDR3 runs to 16 residues. CDR3 bases: TGCGCCAGCAGCCAAGAGGGGACAGGGCCCAACTATGGCTACACCTTC. Its protein is CASSQEGTGPNYGYTF.

This rearrangement joins TRBV6-4 to TRBJ1-1; the D is unclear. Trimming pared 5 bases from V and 8 bases from J, leaving 15 bases between. This CDR3 region has 13 residues. Per the germline V gene, CDR1 is MRHNA and CDR2 is SNTAGT. As DNA, the CDR3 is TGTGCCAGCAGTCTTGAGACAAGAAGCGAAGCTTTCTTT. This translates into CASSLETRSEAFF.

The chain joins TRBV24-1 to TRBJ1-5; D may be TRBD1 (6 bases). The germline CDR1 and CDR2 sequences are KGHDR and SFDVKD. CDR3 size: 13 residues. V lost 4 bases, J lost 7 bases, and 10 bases lay in between. The CDR3 here is CATSESRGQPQHF. The DNA of the CDR3 is TGTGCCACCAGTGAGTCCAGGGGACAGCCCCAGCATTTT.

The rearrangement links TRBV7-9 to TRBJ2-5; 13 bases align to TRBD2. Germline assignment: CDR1 SEHNR and CDR2 FQNEAQ (reference sequence). After removal of 4 bases from V and 4 bases from J, the junction contained 12 bases not matched to a gene. The CDR3 covers 18 residues. CDR3 sequence: CASSSTSRLAGGGETQYF. Written as DNA, the CDR3 is TGTGCCAGCAGCTCGACCTCTAGACTAGCGGGGGGAGGAGAGACCCAGTACTTC.

The chain uses TRBV4-2 and TRBJ1-4; 10 positions match TRBD1. Trimming at V came to 1 base and at J to 6 bases, leaving 5 bases not matched to a gene. This CDR3 is built from 16 residues. Germline V gene lookup returns CDR1 LGHNA and CDR2 YNFKEQ. The CDR3 protein is CASSQAFGTGDEKLFF. CDR3 DNA sequence: TGTGCCAGCAGCCAAGCGTTCGGGACAGGGGATGAAAAACTGTTTTTT.

The chain links TRBV9 to TRBJ2-3; 11 nucleotides agree with TRBD2. V lost 4 bases and J lost 6; bases outside the gene matches: 7. Germline V gives CDR1 SGDLS, CDR2 YYNGEE. The CDR3 length is 15 residues. In DNA, the CDR3 is TGTGCCAGCAGCCCGATAGCGGGGGGGCACGATACGCAGTATTTT. This codes for CASSPIAGGHDTQYF.

This clone has a single count. The chain carries TRBV18 and TRBJ2-4; TRBD1 might be the D (5 bases). Trimming removed 2 bases from V and 0 bases from J, with 11 bases in between. CDR3 length: 16 residues. Germline-derived CDR1 and CDR2 are KGHSH and LQKENI. In nucleotides, the CDR3 is TGTGCCAGCTCACCAGAAGGGGCCCTAGCCAAAAACATTCAGTACTTC. Amino acids: CASSPEGALAKNIQYF.

The V and J genes are TRBV9 and TRBJ1-4; no firm D call. The V end was cut by 3 bases, the J end by 3 bases, with 15 bases between. Looked up from germline, CDR1 is SGDLS and CDR2 is YYNGEE. This CDR3 region has 16 residues. The CDR3 DNA is TGTGCCAGCAGCGACCTCCGTCAGGTCCCTAATGAAAAACTGTTTTTT. Its protein product is CASSDLRQVPNEKLFF. Variable domain in full (rest from reference TRBV9 and TRBJ1-4): DSGVTQTPKHLITATGQRVTLRCSPRSGDLSVYWYQQSLDQGLQFLIQYYNGEERAKGNILERFSAQQFPDLHSELNLSSLELGDSALYFCASSDLRQVPNEKLFFGSGTQLSVL.

The J gene is TRBJ2-3, the V gene TRBV3-1 (or the pseudogene TRBV3-2); D remains unclear. The CDR3 runs to 14 residues. In germline, CDR1 is LGHDT, CDR2 YNNKEL (reference sequence). Trimming took 6 bases from V and 0 from J, leaving 10 bases between them. As DNA, the CDR3 is TGTGCCAGCAGTTATGGCCTCAGCACAGATACGCAGTATTTT. Translated, it gives CASSYGLSTDTQYF.

This clone was counted only a few times. The chain uses TRBV6-6 and TRBJ2-7, with 7 bases lining up with TRBD1. V shed 4 bases, J shed 0 bases, and the junction held 3 bases outside the gene matches. The CDR3 loop spans 14 amino acids. Germline-derived CDR1 and CDR2 are MNHNY and SVGAGI (reference sequence). The CDR3 protein is CASSSPGGSYEQYF. The DNA of the CDR3 is TGTGCCAGCAGTTCGCCAGGGGGCTCCTACGAGCAGTACTTC.

The chain has TRBV9 and TRBJ1-1; D gene uncertain. The length of the CDR3 is 15 residues. The V end was cut by 0 bases, the J end by 3 bases, with 12 bases between. CDR1 and CDR2 from the germline V gene are SGDLS and YYNGEE. The CDR3 DNA is TGTGCCAGCAGCGTAGAACCGGGGAGCGACACTGAAGCTTTCTTT. Translated: CASSVEPGSDTEAFF.

The chain combines TRBV9 with TRBJ1-4, with TRBD1 identical over 8 bases. CDR3 length: 15 amino acids. The V and J ends lost 3 bases and 7 bases, in that order; junction bases with no gene match: 8. Germline lookup yields CDR1 SGDLS and CDR2 YYNGEE. The CDR3 region is CASSAHSTGVEKLFF. CDR3 sequence (DNA): TGTGCCAGCAGCGCCCATTCGACAGGGGTTGAAAAACTGTTTTTT. Supplemented by reference TRBV9 and TRBJ1-4, the full variable domain reads DSGVTQTPKHLITATGQRVTLRCSPRSGDLSVYWYQQSLDQGLQFLIQYYNGEERAKGNILERFSAQQFPDLHSELNLSSLELGDSALYFCASSAHSTGVEKLFFGSGTQLSVL.

The chain carries TRBV13 and TRBJ2-7; 9 positions agree with TRBD2. Germline V CDR1 and CDR2: PRHDT, FYEKMQ (reference sequence). Trimming at V came to 10 bases and at J to 2 bases, leaving 6 bases not matched to a gene. The CDR3 loop spans 13 amino acids. The CDR3 loop is CATTGLAAYEQYF. The CDR3 region has the DNA TGTGCCACTACGGGACTAGCTGCCTACGAGCAGTACTTC.

This sequence joins TRBV30 and TRBJ1-2; 7 nucleotides agree with TRBD1. Germline-derived CDR1 and CDR2 are GTSNPN and SVGIG (reference sequence). J lost 7 bases, V lost 0 bases, and 8 bases had no gene match. This CDR3 is 14 amino acids long. The CDR3 protein is CAWSVLGRGAGYTF. The DNA for the CDR3 is TGTGCCTGGAGTGTTTTGGGCAGGGGGGCTGGCTACACCTTC.

This chain links TRBV24-1 with TRBJ1-4; 7 bases map to TRBD1. The germline CDR1 and CDR2 sequences are KGHDR and SFDVKD. This CDR3 spans 14 amino acids. V dropped 4 bases and J dropped 4; count of bases not matched to a gene: 2. The CDR3 region has the DNA TGTGCCACCAGTGAGGGGGACAGTAATGAAAAACTGTTTTTT. It specifies CATSEGDSNEKLFF.

This chain connects TRBV7-3 to TRBJ2-1, with 9 bases lining up with TRBD2. Trimming at V came to 3 bases and at J to 5 bases, leaving 5 bases not matched to a gene. Per the germline V gene, CDR1 is SGHTA and CDR2 is FQGTGA. CDR3 length: 15 amino acids. This CDR3 reads CASSFMSGGNNEQFF. CDR3 in DNA: TGTGCCAGCAGCTTCATGAGCGGGGGGAACAATGAGCAGTTCTTC.

This chain links TRBV29-1 with TRBJ1-2, with D tentatively TRBD1 (6 bases). This CDR3 is 13 amino acids long. V gave up 6 bases and J gave up 3 bases, with 14 bases separating them. Germline V gene sequence: CDR1 SQVTM, CDR2 ANQGSEA. CDR3 bases: TGCAGCGTCCGGGCAGGGGACCACTATGGCTACACCTTC. Its protein is CSVRAGDHYGYTF.

The chain employs TRBV5-1 and TRBJ1-2, with D perhaps matching TRBD1 (5 bases). Between the trimmed V and J ends, which lost 0 bases and 8 bases, there was a span of 14 bases. Germline V gene sequence: CDR1 SGHRS, CDR2 YFSETQ. The CDR3 covers 14 residues. The CDR3 here is CASSLGLQGRGYTF. In DNA form, the CDR3 reads TGCGCCAGCAGCTTGGGACTCCAGGGAAGAGGCTACACCTTC.

This clone was seen a single time. The CDR3 region is CSVEERGYTQYF. As DNA, the CDR3 is TGCAGCGTTGAAGAGAGAGGTTATACGCAGTATTTT. V gene TRBV29-1 combines with J gene TRBJ2-3; D gene uncertain. CDR3 length: 12 amino acids. V was shortened by 0 bases and J by 7 bases, with 8 bases between the two germline ends. Germline loops: CDR1 SQVTM, CDR2 ANQGSEA.

This clone was observed once. This chain links TRBV9 with TRBJ1-5, with D hard to call. Trimming stripped 4 bases from V and 6 bases from J, with 17 bases between. CDR1 is SGDLS and CDR2 is YYNGEE in the germline V gene. This CDR3 spans 15 amino acids. The CDR3 region has the DNA TGTGCCAGCAGCCTTGAGGGAAACGGGCGTCAGCCCCAGCATTTT. It codes for CASSLEGNGRQPQHF.

The chain employs TRBV19 and TRBJ2-7; the match to TRBD1 covers 7 bases. The J segment lost 4 bases and the V segment lost 5 bases, leaving 5 bases of the junction unmatched. CDR1 LNHDA and CDR2 SQIVND come from the germline V gene (reference sequence). This CDR3 has 13 amino acids. In nucleotides, the CDR3 is TGTGCCAGTAGTCCCGGGACAGCATACGAGCAGTACTTC. Protein: CASSPGTAYEQYF. The variable domain in full, with the rest retrieved from reference TRBV19 and TRBJ2-7, is DGGITQSPKYLFRKEGQNVTLSCEQNLNHDAMYWYRQDPGQGLRLIYYSQIVNDFQKGDIAEGYSVSREKKESFPLTVTSAQKNPTAFYLCASSPGTAYEQYFGPGTRLTVT.

This chain connects TRBV7-9 to TRBJ1-1, with 7 bases aligning to TRBD1. Germline CDR1 SEHNR, CDR2 FQNEAQ (reference sequence). The CDR3 extends over 18 amino acids. V dropped 7 bases and J dropped 7; count of bases not matched to a gene: 24. CDR3 protein: CASIPPNRIFNRDSEAFF. Written as DNA, the CDR3 is TGTGCCAGCATCCCCCCTAACCGCATCTTCAATCGGGACAGTGAAGCTTTCTTT.

A single count supports this clone. The chain is built from TRBV5-1 and TRBJ1-1, with TRBD1 as a possible D gene (5 bases). This CDR3 is 13 amino acids long. Germline CDR1 and CDR2: SGHRS and YFSETQ. V was trimmed by 5 bases and J by 8 bases, leaving 16 bases between them. The chain's CDR3 is CASRVGTGVEAFF. CDR3 coding DNA: TGCGCCAGCAGGGTAGGTACGGGGGTCGAAGCTTTCTTT.

This chain links TRBV25-1 with TRBJ1-4; 8 bases match TRBD1. V trimming: 8 bases; J trimming: 10 bases; junction bases outside the gene matches: 9. The CDR3 totals 13 residues. Germline values: CDR1 MGHDK, CDR2 SYGVNS. The CDR3 DNA reads TGTGCCAGCCGCGACAGGGGTTCGGGAAAACTGTTTTTT. Amino acids: CASRDRGSGKLFF.

The chain recombines TRBV27 with TRBJ2-1; the match to TRBD2 covers 11 bases. Per germline, CDR1 MNHEY and CDR2 SMNVEV (reference sequence). The length of the CDR3 is 15 residues. Losses at the gene ends were 2 bases for V and 14 bases for J; bases not matched to a gene: 11. Written as DNA, the CDR3 is TGTGCCAGCAGTTTAGTTGGCCTAGCGGGGGGAACGGAGTTCTTC. Its protein is CASSLVGLAGGTEFF.